This T cell receptor (beta chain) was identified during a study of cytomegalovirus exposure and HLA in healthy donors. The study's findings and limits: Apparent HLA restriction characterized most CMV-associated TCR beta chains in a later analysis.

The PCR employed 60 Vbeta primers together with 13 Jbeta primers. Only in-frame clones appear in the TCRdb table, and some are missing; sequencing was by immunoSEQ multiplex PCR. Here the sample spans approximately 240,000 clones, about 89% being singletons. As concerns this clone: Antigen: not known.

Germline-derived CDR1 and CDR2 are SGHKS and YYEKEE (reference sequence). CDR3 length equals 15 residues. V lost 0 bases, J lost 4 bases, and 13 bases lay in between. V and J are TRBV5-5 and TRBJ1-2; the D is unclear. This clonotype was obtained from a woman under 30 in good health and CMV-seronegative. The sequenced sample was PBMCs. The CDR3 reads CASSLGIYPTYGYTF. In nucleotides, the CDR3 is TGTGCCAGCAGCTTGGGAATATATCCTACCTATGGCTACACCTTC.